This T cell receptor (beta chain) came from a study of neurological immune-mediated disorders. In TCRdb, the 5' RACE reads were re-called with MiXCR into one record per CDR3 protein. The data contain about 80,000 distinct CDR3 sequences, about 9.4% of them singletons. The CDR3 has 14 residues. The chain combines TRBV21-1 with TRBJ2-1; the table's TRBD1 call for D was not verified on the DNA. TRBV21-1 is listed as a pseudogene. The sample consisted of PBMCs. The TCR originated in a man aged 50 to 59 in good health. Written as DNA, the CDR3 is TGTGCCAGCAGCAAAAAGGGGAACTACAATGAGCAGTTCTTC. This codes for CASSKKGNYNEQFF.